Listed below are T cell receptor beta chains from one sample, sequenced in a study of blood T cell repertoires in COVID-19. Measured with immunoSEQ multiplex PCR; TCRdb has only the in-frame clones, and not every one. The sample consists of about 99,000 clones, 88% of them appearing once. The sequenced sample was peripheral blood. These TCRs come from a man between 45 and 60 years old with COVID-19, enrolled during active disease. The CDR3 runs from the conserved cysteine through the conserved F or W. The D gene is left open where the match is weak. The size field is filled for only some rows; it gives once, few, many or a size class.

v_call	clone_size	j_call	cdr3_length	d_call	cdr3_nt	cdr3_aa
TRBV7-3	few	TRBJ1-1	16	.	TGTGCCAGCAGCTTATTGCAGGGGCCGTTGAACACTGAAGCTTTCTTT	CASSLLQGPLNTEAFF
TRBV6-5	few	TRBJ1-2	15	TRBD1	TGTGCCAGCAGTTACTCGGGACAGGGGAACTATGGCTACACCTTC	CASSYSGQGNYGYTF
TRBV27	.	TRBJ1-2	13	TRBD1	TGTGCCAGCAGTTTCAGGGGGGCCTATGGCTACACCTTC	CASSFRGAYGYTF
TRBV3-1/TRBV3-2	.	TRBJ2-3	18	TRBD2	TGTGCCAGCAGCCAATGGGATGGCAGCGGGGGGGCCGGTGATACGCAGTATTTT	CASSQWDGSGGAGDTQYF
TRBV6-5	.	TRBJ2-7	13	TRBD2	TGTGCCAGCAGTTACGGACTAGCGGGAGAGCAGTACTTC	CASSYGLAGEQYF
TRBV11-2	.	TRBJ1-1	15	.	TGTGCCAGCAGCTTAGACAGCGTCGGGAACACTGAAGCTTTCTTT	CASSLDSVGNTEAFF
TRBV5-4	.	TRBJ1-6	15	TRBD1	TGTGCCAGCAGCTCCCCCGGACAGGGCCGTTCACCCCTCCACTTT	CASSSPGQGRSPLHF
TRBV5-1	.	TRBJ1-2	15	.	TGCGCCAGCAGCCAAGGGCCCGGGACATTGTATGGCTACACCTTC	CASSQGPGTLYGYTF
TRBV7-9	.	TRBJ2-5	19	TRBD1	TGTGCCAGCAGCTCCCGAAGGTTTTGGGACAGGGTGTCCCAAGAGACCCAGTACTTC	CASSSRRFWDRVSQETQYF
TRBV28	few	TRBJ2-7	16	TRBD2	TGTGCCAGCAGTTTATTGGGGCGGGGGGAACCCTACGAGCAGTACTTC	CASSLLGRGEPYEQYF
TRBV11-3	.	TRBJ2-1	14	.	TGTGCCAGCAGCTTAGCGGGGGGCTTCAATGAGCAGTTCTTC	CASSLAGGFNEQFF
TRBV29-1	.	TRBJ2-7	14	TRBD1	TGCAGCGTTGTCGTCGGGACAGGGAAGTACGAGCAGTACTTC	CSVVVGTGKYEQYF
TRBV4-1	.	TRBJ2-5	15	.	TGCGCCAGCAGCCAAGAGGGAGGTGGCCAAGAGACCCAGTACTTC	CASSQEGGGQETQYF
TRBV5-1	.	TRBJ1-1	17	TRBD1	TGCGCCAGCAGCTTGGGACAGGGAAGGAGCTCGAACACTGAAGCTTTCTTT	CASSLGQGRSSNTEAFF
TRBV18	.	TRBJ1-4	13	.	TGTGCCAGCTCGCGGGTCGAGAATGAAAAACTGTTTTTT	CASSRVENEKLFF
TRBV18	.	TRBJ2-4	15	TRBD1	TGTGCCAGCTCACCTACGACAGGGGCCAGGAACATTCAGTACTTC	CASSPTTGARNIQYF
TRBV3-1/TRBV3-2	.	TRBJ1-2	15	TRBD1	TGTGCCAGCAGCCAAGTTCGTCAGGGGGCTGGAGGCTACACCTTC	CASSQVRQGAGGYTF
TRBV28	.	TRBJ1-1	13	.	TGTGCCAGCATGGGGGGGATGAACACTGAAGCTTTCTTT	CASMGGMNTEAFF
TRBV19	.	TRBJ1-2	12	.	TGTGCCAGTAGTATCGGCGGGAGTGGCTACACCTTC	CASSIGGSGYTF
TRBV5-1	.	TRBJ1-1	12	.	TGCGCCAGCAGGTCGGGGGGCACTGAAGCTTTCTTT	CASRSGGTEAFF
TRBV7-2	.	TRBJ2-3	14	.	TGTGCCAGCAGCACGGGGTCCCTAGCAGATACGCAGTATTTT	CASSTGSLADTQYF
TRBV14	.	TRBJ1-2	14	.	TGTGCCAGCAGTCAACGACACGACCTCTATGGCTACACCTTC	CASSQRHDLYGYTF
TRBV7-2	.	TRBJ2-1	17	TRBD2	TGTGCCAGCACCGAGAGTCCTAGCGGGGGGTCCTACAATGAGCAGTTCTTC	CASTESPSGGSYNEQFF
TRBV27	once	TRBJ2-7	15	TRBD1	TGTGCCAGCAGTCCTGACAGGGGGCAATCCTACGAGCAGTACTTC	CASSPDRGQSYEQYF
TRBV6-5	.	TRBJ1-2	13	TRBD1	TGTGCCAGCAGCCCAGGGGGATCCTATGGCTACACCTTC	CASSPGGSYGYTF
TRBV19	.	TRBJ2-7	14	.	TGTGCCAGTAGTATCTCGGGTCTTACCTACGAGCAGTACTTC	CASSISGLTYEQYF
TRBV6-9	.	TRBJ1-1	13	.	TGTGCCAGCATAAGGCGGTTGAACACTGAAGCTTTCTTT	CASIRRLNTEAFF
TRBV7-8	.	TRBJ2-2	17	TRBD1	TGTGCCAGCAGCTTTACAGGGGGGTGGTCAAACACCGGGGAGCTGTTTTTT	CASSFTGGWSNTGELFF
TRBV9	.	TRBJ1-4	16	.	TGTGCCAGCAGTAAGGGGGTCGGGGCAGGGAAAGAAAAACTGTTTTTT	CASSKGVGAGKEKLFF
TRBV24-1	.	TRBJ1-1	13	.	TGTGCCACCAGTGAGGACAGGAACACTGAAGCTTTCTTT	CATSEDRNTEAFF
TRBV4-1	.	TRBJ1-6	14	.	TGCGCCAGCAGCCGGGAGACGCAACGGTCACCCCTCCACTTT	CASSRETQRSPLHF
TRBV6-1	.	TRBJ2-5	15	TRBD2	TGTGCCAGCAGTGAACTAGCGGGGGGGCTAGAGACCCAGTACTTC	CASSELAGGLETQYF
TRBV6-1	.	TRBJ2-7	17	.	TGTGCCAGCAGTGAAGCCCCGTGGGTAGGGAGCTCCTACGAGCAGTACTTC	CASSEAPWVGSSYEQYF
TRBV18	.	TRBJ2-1	16	TRBD1	TGTGCCAGCTCACATATTAATGACAGGGCCTACAATGAGCAGTTCTTC	CASSHINDRAYNEQFF
TRBV2	.	TRBJ2-7	14	TRBD2	TGTGCCAGCAGTGTAGGAGCGGGGGAGCGCGAGCAGTACTTC	CASSVGAGEREQYF